A single sample gave rise to the 12 T cell receptor beta chains below, sequenced in a study of beta chain features in type 1 diabetes. Whole-study results and caveats: Type 1 diabetes patients had moderately but significantly shorter TCRB CDR3s in all four CD4+ subsets.

The whole isolated RNA underwent reverse transcription, so sequencing captured expressed TCRB transcripts. Method: immunoSEQ multiplex PCR; TCRdb's copy keeps in-frame clones and lacks some. The profile shows 300,000 to 400,000 clones, 9.3% of them singletons. No antigen has been identified for these receptors. Sequencing was done on a sample of central memory CD4+ T cells from blood. The origin of the receptors is a man aged 25-45 years with type 1 diabetes.

To note about this clone: The germline gene is not matched at one end of the junction; a read error may be the cause. CDR3 DNA: TGTGCTAGCAGCTTACATGGACAGGGTAGAGAGACCCAGTACTTC. As protein: CASSLHGQGRETQYF. The J gene is TRBJ2-5, the V gene TRBV7-7; TRBD1 aligns across 8 bases. CDR3 length: 15 residues. Germline V CDR1 and CDR2: SSHAT, FNYEAQ (reference sequence).

CDR3 protein: CASSPQYGGDYGYTF. The CDR3 DNA follows: TGTGCCAGCAGCCCCCAGTACGGGGGGGACTATGGCTACACCTTC. J is TRBJ1-2 and V is TRBV5-4; a possible D gene is TRBD1 (5 bases). V gave up 4 bases and J gave up 3 bases, with 16 bases separating them. Per germline, CDR1 SGHNT and CDR2 YYREEE (reference sequence). The CDR3 extends over 15 amino acids.

This clone was counted a few times. The J gene is TRBJ2-5, the V gene TRBV2; 9 bases are shared with TRBD2. The DNA matches TRBJ2-7 better at its end, which makes the J call doubtful. The CDR3 totals 17 residues. Germline CDR1 SNHLY, CDR2 FYNNEI. CDR3 in DNA: TGTGCCAGCACCCCCTCAGCGGGGGGCCCCGCTTCGTACGAGCAGTACTTC. This codes for CASTPSAGGPASYEQYF.

This clone turned up a few times. The chain employs TRBV7-9 and TRBJ2-7, with 8 bases identical to TRBD1. After removal of 1 base from V and 2 bases from J, the junction contained 13 bases not matched to a gene. There are 18 residues in the CDR3. Germline-derived CDR1 and CDR2 are SEHNR and FQNEAQ (reference sequence). Written as DNA, the CDR3 is TGTGCCAGCAGCTTAGTCGGACGGGGACAGGATTCCACCTACGAGCAGTACTTC. This translates into CASSLVGRGQDSTYEQYF.

V gene TRBV11-2 combines with J gene TRBJ1-1; 7 bases agree with TRBD1. Germline loops: CDR1 SGHAT, CDR2 FQNNGV. The length of the CDR3 is 14 residues. V trimming: 5 bases; J trimming: 8 bases; junction bases outside the gene matches: 11. The chain's CDR3 is CASSQQRDSREAFF. The CDR3 nucleotides read TGTGCCAGCAGCCAACAACGGGACAGCCGAGAAGCTTTCTTT. The complete variable domain, with remaining parts taken from reference TRBV11-2 and TRBJ1-1, reads EAGVAQSPRYKIIEKRQSVAFWCNPISGHATLYWYQQILGQGPKLLIQFQNNGVVDDSQLPKDRFSAERLKGVDSTLKIQPAKLEDSAVYLCASSQQRDSREAFFGQGTRLTVV.

The V call is TRBV4-3, the J call TRBJ2-3; tentatively, D is TRBD1 or TRBD2 (5 bases each). The CDR3 extends over 14 amino acids. CDR1 and CDR2 (germline): LGHNA, YSLEER. Trimming pared 4 bases from V and 2 bases from J, leaving 10 bases between. This CDR3 reads CASSLGGTTDTQYF. The CDR3 nucleotides are TGCGCCAGCAGCCTTGGGGGTACCACAGATACGCAGTATTTT.

This clone was seen more than once but under ten times. The chain carries TRBV6-5 and TRBJ1-6; possible D gene TRBD1, 5 bases. Germline CDR1 and CDR2: MNHEY and SVGAGI. The V gene lost 5 bases and the J gene lost 2 bases, with 7 bases spanning the gap. CDR3 length: 14 amino acids. CDR3 in amino acids: CASSQGAYNSPLHF. The CDR3 region has the DNA TGTGCCAGCAGTCAAGGGGCCTATAATTCACCCCTCCACTTT.

This clone appeared a few times. V gene TRBV11-2 combines with J gene TRBJ2-1, with 9 bases matching TRBD2. CDR1 is SGHAT and CDR2 is FQNNGV in the germline V gene. V shed 3 bases, J shed 8 bases, and the junction held 8 bases outside the gene matches. This CDR3 has 15 residues. The CDR3 sequence is CASSFGLARGDEQFF. The CDR3 DNA reads TGTGCCAGCAGCTTTGGACTAGCGCGAGGGGATGAGCAGTTCTTC.

This clone has ten or more counts. The DNA of the CDR3 is TGCGCCAGCAGCCAAGAAAATAGAAGGGACAATGAGCAGTTCTTC. Amino acid sequence: CASSQENRRDNEQFF. The chain joins TRBV4-3 to TRBJ2-1; the D is unclear. This CDR3 is built from 15 residues. Trimming removed 0 bases at V and 5 bases at J, with 11 bases between. Germline CDR1 LGHNA, CDR2 YSLEER.

V and J are TRBV5-6 and TRBJ2-7; 7 nucleotides agree with TRBD2. This CDR3 spans 15 amino acids. Germline loops: CDR1 SGHDT, CDR2 YYEEEE. The V segment lost 3 bases and the J segment 2 bases; nucleotides outside the gene matches: 8. CDR3 DNA sequence: TGTGCCAGCAGCTGGCGGGGGAATAGGCCCTACGAGCAGTACTTC. Its protein is CASSWRGNRPYEQYF. Together with reference TRBV5-6 and TRBJ2-7, the CDR3 gives the full variable domain: DAGVTQSPTHLIKTRGQQVTLRCSPKSGHDTVSWYQQALGQGPQFIFQYYEEEERQRGNFPDRFSGHQFPNYSSELNVNALLLGDSALYLCASSWRGNRPYEQYFGPGTRLTVT.

This clone has just a few counts. CDR3 protein: CAIKDRAPNTEAFF. Here the CDR3 DNA reads TGTGCCATCAAGGATAGGGCGCCGAACACTGAAGCTTTCTTT. J is TRBJ1-1 and V is TRBV10-3; no firm D call. Trimming stripped 7 bases from V and 1 base from J, with 13 bases between. From germline, CDR1 is ENHRY and CDR2 SYGVKD. The CDR3 has 14 residues.

The genes are TRBV6-5 and TRBJ2-1, with TRBD2 matching over 8 bases. The length of the CDR3 is 15 residues. Germline trimming cut 6 bases from V and 4 bases from J; bases unmatched to any gene: 8. Germline CDR1 is MNHEY and CDR2 is SVGAGI. CDR3 DNA: TGTGCCAGCAGGCGTGGCGGGGGGAGGTACAATGAGCAGTTCTTC. Translation gives CASRRGGGRYNEQFF.